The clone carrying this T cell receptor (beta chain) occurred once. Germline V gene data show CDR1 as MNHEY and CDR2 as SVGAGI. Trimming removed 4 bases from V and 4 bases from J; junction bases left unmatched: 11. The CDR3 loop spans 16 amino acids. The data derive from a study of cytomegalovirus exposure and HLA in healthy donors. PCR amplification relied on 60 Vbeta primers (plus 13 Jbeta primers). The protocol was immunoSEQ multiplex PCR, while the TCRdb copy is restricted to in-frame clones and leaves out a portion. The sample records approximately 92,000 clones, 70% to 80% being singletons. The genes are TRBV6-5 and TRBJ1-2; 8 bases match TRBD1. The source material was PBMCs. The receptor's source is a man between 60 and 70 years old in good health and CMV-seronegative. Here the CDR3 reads CASSSRTGRGGYGYTF. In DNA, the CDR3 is TGTGCCAGCAGTTCTAGGACAGGGCGGGGCGGCTATGGCTACACCTTC.